These T cell receptor beta chains were read from a single sample in a study of tumor-infiltrating lymphocytes in oesophageal squamous cell carcinoma. From the PCR reads, TCRdb called clonotypes with MiXCR, one entry per CDR3 protein. Altogether around 13,000 distinct CDR3 sequences are present, about 55% being singletons, with the ten largest covering 28%. Sequencing was carried out using esophageal tumor tissue. The source of these receptors is a female donor with esophageal squamous cell carcinoma. The CDR3 runs from the conserved cysteine through the conserved F or W. The D gene is left open where the match is weak. Clone size is stated in some rows and not others, as once, few, many or a class when expanded.

V: TRBV7-2; D: NA; J: TRBJ2-1; size: NA; CDR3: CASSPMGAYNEQFF; DNA: TGTGCCAGCAGCCCCATGGGGGCCTACAATGAGCAGTTCTTC
V: TRBV7-9; D: TRBD2; J: TRBJ2-1; size: NA; CDR3: CASSWGGVNEQFF; DNA: TGTGCCAGCAGCTGGGGGGGGGTGAATGAGCAGTTCTTC
V: TRBV7-2; D: TRBD1; J: TRBJ1-1; size: NA; CDR3: CASDDRANTEAFF; DNA: TGTGCCAGCGACGACAGGGCAAACACTGAAGCTTTCTTT
V: TRBV10-2; D: NA; J: TRBJ2-3; size: few; CDR3: CASSRDPADTQYF; DNA: TGCGCCAGCAGTAGGGACCCTGCGGATACGCAGTATTTT
V: TRBV6-2/TRBV6-3; D: TRBD1; J: TRBJ2-1; size: medium-sized; CDR3: CASSYNRDRVPLNEQFF; DNA: TGTGCCAGCAGTTATAACCGGGACAGGGTTCCTCTGAATGAGCAGTTCTTC
V: TRBV7-2; D: TRBD2; J: TRBJ2-4; size: NA; CDR3: CASSLLSGSKNIQYF; DNA: TGTGCCAGCAGCTTACTTAGCGGGAGCAAAAACATTCAGTACTTC
V: TRBV5-3; D: NA; J: TRBJ2-5; size: NA; CDR3: CATAQGPGETQYF; DNA: TGTGCCACCGCACAGGGTCCAGGAGAGACCCAGTACTTC
V: TRBV28; D: TRBD1; J: TRBJ2-7; size: NA; CDR3: CASSSPGQGNEQYF; DNA: TGTGCCAGCAGTTCCCCAGGACAGGGCAACGAGCAGTACTTC
V: TRBV10-1; D: TRBD2; J: TRBJ2-5; size: NA; CDR3: CASSRGLAGGSGETQYF; DNA: TGCGCCAGCAGCCGAGGACTAGCGGGAGGGTCGGGAGAGACCCAGTACTTC
V: TRBV7-9; D: NA; J: TRBJ2-5; size: NA; CDR3: CASSATGSETQYF; DNA: TGTGCTAGCAGCGCAACAGGGTCAGAGACCCAGTACTTC
V: TRBV6-1; D: TRBD2; J: TRBJ2-1; size: NA; CDR3: CASSFKGTSGYNEQFF; DNA: TGTGCCAGCAGTTTCAAGGGGACTAGCGGCTACAATGAGCAGTTCTTC
V: TRBV12-3/TRBV12-4; D: TRBD1; J: TRBJ1-1; size: NA; CDR3: CASSRPGQGSTEAFF; DNA: TGTGCCAGCAGTCGACCGGGACAGGGTAGCACTGAAGCTTTCTTT
V: TRBV5-1; D: NA; J: TRBJ1-6; size: few; CDR3: CASSLLGDSSSPLHF; DNA: TGCGCCAGCAGCTTGTTGGGTGACAGTTCCTCACCCCTCCACTTT
V: TRBV28; D: NA; J: TRBJ2-6; size: NA; CDR3: CASSPPTDGLIRAVLRF; DNA: NA
V: TRBV7-6; D: NA; J: TRBJ2-3; size: NA; CDR3: CASSMRLSTDTQYF; DNA: TGTGCCAGCAGCATGAGGTTGTCCACAGATACGCAGTATTTT
V: TRBV11-2; D: NA; J: TRBJ2-7; size: NA; CDR3: CASSFSRRNEQYF; DNA: TGTGCCAGCAGCTTTTCCCGAAGGAATGAGCAGTACTTC
V: TRBV18; D: TRBD1; J: TRBJ2-7; size: NA; CDR3: CASSTGQGYEQYF; DNA: TGTGCCAGCTCAACCGGACAGGGCTACGAGCAGTACTTC
V: TRBV7-3; D: NA; J: TRBJ2-3; size: NA; CDR3: CASSLFSGDTQYF; DNA: TGTGCCAGCAGCCTTTTCTCGGGTGATACGCAGTATTTT
V: TRBV11-2; D: NA; J: TRBJ2-1; size: NA; CDR3: CASSLFRIGFYEQFF; DNA: TGTGCCAGCAGCTTATTTCGTATTGGTTTCTACGAGCAGTTCTTC
V: TRBV6-5; D: NA; J: TRBJ1-1; size: NA; CDR3: CASNMGGTNTEAFF; DNA: TGTGCCAGCAATATGGGGGGGACGAACACTGAAGCTTTCTTT
V: TRBV7-9; D: NA; J: TRBJ2-6; size: NA; CDR3: CASSLGQMETQYF; DNA: TGTGCCAGCAGCTTAGGACAGATGGAGACCCAGTACTTT
V: TRBV27; D: NA; J: TRBJ2-2; size: NA; CDR3: CASSSRGLNTGELFF; DNA: TGTGCCAGCAGTTCTAGGGGCCTCAACACCGGGGAGCTGTTTTTT
V: TRBV12-3/TRBV12-4; D: NA; J: TRBJ1-5; size: many; CDR3: CASSLGGFNQPQHF; DNA: TGTGCCAGCAGTTTAGGGGGCTTCAATCAGCCCCAGCATTTT
V: TRBV5-1; D: TRBD2; J: TRBJ2-7; size: NA; CDR3: CASSQPGLAYEQYF; DNA: TGCGCCAGCAGCCAACCGGGACTAGCCTACGAGCAGTACTTC
V: TRBV10-2; D: NA; J: TRBJ2-7; size: few; CDR3: CASRRGASSYEQYF; DNA: TGCGCCAGCAGGCGAGGGGCGAGCTCCTACGAGCAGTACTTC
V: TRBV24-1; D: TRBD1; J: TRBJ2-6; size: few; CDR3: CATSRPAGGSGANVLTF; DNA: TGTGCCACCAGCAGGCCGGCAGGGGGCTCTGGGGCCAACGTCCTGACTTTC
V: TRBV27; D: NA; J: TRBJ2-7; size: few; CDR3: CASSLRGDSYEQYF; DNA: TGTGCCAGCAGTTTACGGGGGGACAGCTACGAGCAGTACTTC
V: TRBV7-8; D: TRBD2; J: TRBJ2-1; size: NA; CDR3: CASSSLGTSAYNEQFF; DNA: TGTGCCAGCAGCTCCCTGGGGACTAGCGCTTACAATGAGCAGTTCTTC
V: TRBV7-2; D: TRBD2; J: TRBJ2-7; size: NA; CDR3: CASSLRGGHEQYF; DNA: TGTGCCAGCAGCTTAAGGGGAGGGCATGAGCAGTACTTC
V: TRBV11-2; D: TRBD1; J: TRBJ2-1; size: few; CDR3: CASSSRDSSYNEQFF; DNA: TGTGCCAGCAGCAGCCGGGACAGCTCCTACAATGAGCAGTTCTTC
V: TRBV6-1; D: NA; J: TRBJ1-1; size: many; CDR3: CASRQGPQTEAFF; DNA: TGTGCCAGCAGACAGGGTCCTCAGACTGAAGCTTTCTTT